Below are 9 T cell receptor beta chains sequenced from a single sample in a study of Graves' ophthalmopathy and Graves' hyperthyroidism. RNA transcripts were the source from which TCR beta CDR3 regions were amplified. Investigators did first-round RT-PCR with HTBI primers, then second-round multiplex PCR. MiXCR was run by TCRdb on the multiplex PCR reads, yielding one entry per CDR3 protein. Here the sample spans some 200,000 distinct CDR3 sequences, approximately 28% being singletons. Sequencing was carried out using peripheral blood. The receptors come from a man aged 45 to 65 with Graves' ophthalmopathy.

This clonotype was found many times. The chain recombines TRBV9 with TRBJ2-5, with TRBD1 matching 7 bases. The V gene's germline CDR1 is SGDLS and CDR2 YYNGEE. V shed 3 bases, J shed 3 bases, and the junction held 8 bases outside the gene matches. This CDR3 spans 15 amino acids. This CDR3 is CASSAEGQSKETQYF. For the CDR3, the DNA is TGTGCCAGCAGCGCCGAGGGACAGTCGAAAGAGACCCAGTACTTC.

This clonotype has ten or more counts. This rearrangement joins TRBV6-1 to TRBJ1-5, with 7 positions matching TRBD1. Germline trimming cut 5 bases from V and 9 bases from J; bases unmatched to any gene: 7. This CDR3 has 13 residues. Germline values: CDR1 MNHNS, CDR2 SASEGT. The CDR3 reads CASSRQGSAPQHF. The CDR3 DNA sequence: TGTGCCAGCAGTCGACAGGGCTCGGCGCCCCAGCATTTT.

This chain links TRBV24-1 with TRBJ1-2; D is possibly TRBD1 (5 bases). The CDR3 is 14 residues long. V shed 4 bases and J shed 5 bases, with 13 bases lying between them. Germline V gene lookup returns CDR1 KGHDR and CDR2 SFDVKD. The CDR3 region is CATSDPGTQYGYTF. The CDR3 nucleotides read TGTGCCACCAGTGACCCCGGGACGCAGTATGGCTACACCTTC.

This clonotype was observed at least ten times. The chain's CDR3 is CASSLGGAGQPQHF. As DNA, the CDR3 is TGTGCCAGCAGTTTAGGAGGGGCCGGTCAGCCCCAGCATTTT. The rearrangement joins TRBV28 to TRBJ1-5; D is possibly TRBD1 (5 bases). Germline loops: CDR1 MDHEN, CDR2 SYDVKM. The CDR3 has 14 residues. V dropped 2 bases and J dropped 6 bases, with 11 bases sitting between them.

There are a few counts of this clonotype. The CDR3 here is CASRPRDSRAEAFF. The CDR3, as DNA: TGTGCCAGCAGACCGAGGGACAGCAGGGCTGAAGCTTTCTTT. The chain joins TRBV12-3 or TRBV12-4 to TRBJ1-1; TRBD1 matches at 7 bases. J gave up 6 bases and V 6 bases, and 10 bases lay outside the gene matches. This CDR3 comprises 14 residues.

This clonotype was seen repeatedly, ten times or more. The rearrangement links TRBV12-3 or TRBV12-4 to TRBJ1-2; TRBD1 matches at 7 bases. The CDR3 runs to 13 residues. V lost 6 bases to trimming and J lost 4 bases; unmatched junction nucleotides: 5. CDR3 protein: CASSPGTAYGYTF. CDR3 nucleotide sequence: TGTGCCAGCAGCCCCGGGACAGCCTATGGCTACACCTTC.

This clonotype was observed many times. The rearrangement links TRBV7-9 to TRBJ1-1, with 8 bases fitting TRBD1. The CDR3 extends over 16 amino acids. V trimming: 8 bases; J trimming: 3 bases; junction bases outside the gene matches: 14. Germline V gene lookup returns CDR1 SEHNR and CDR2 FQNEAQ (reference sequence). The CDR3 DNA is TGTGCCAGCCTCCCCTCAGGGGGCATCGGGGACACTGAAGCTTTCTTT. Translating it yields CASLPSGGIGDTEAFF.

This clonotype came up many times. V and J are TRBV11-2 and TRBJ1-5, with no clear D. Trimming left V 5 bases short and J 2 bases short, with 7 bases between. Germline assignment: CDR1 SGHAT and CDR2 FQNNGV. The CDR3 extends over 13 amino acids. In DNA form, the CDR3 reads TGTGCCAGCAGCGGAGAAGGCAATCAGCCCCAGCATTTT. Translation gives CASSGEGNQPQHF. The whole variable domain, filled in from reference TRBV11-2 and TRBJ1-5, reads EAGVAQSPRYKIIEKRQSVAFWCNPISGHATLYWYQQILGQGPKLLIQFQNNGVVDDSQLPKDRFSAERLKGVDSTLKIQPAKLEDSAVYLCASSGEGNQPQHFGDGTRLSIL.

This clonotype was observed at least ten times. The V gene is TRBV19, the J gene TRBJ1-1; D is perhaps TRBD1 (6 bases). Germline CDR1 and CDR2: LNHDA and SQIVND (reference sequence). There are 13 residues in the CDR3. Trimming stripped 3 bases from V and 8 bases from J, with 13 bases between. The CDR3 reads CASSILGTGEAFF. The CDR3 nucleotides are TGTGCCAGTAGTATCCTCGGCACAGGGGAAGCTTTCTTT.